These 20 T cell receptor beta chains came from one sample sequenced in a study of blood T cell repertoires in COVID-19. Sequencing was performed with immunoSEQ multiplex PCR; in TCRdb, only in-frame clones are kept and a portion is missing. The table lists about 190,000 clones, approximately 85% of them singletons. The specimen was PBMCs or T cells enriched from blood (not recorded which). Receptors originate from a middle-aged man with acute COVID-19.

This clone was detected a few times. The chain employs TRBV28 and TRBJ1-2; 11 bases align to TRBD1. V was pared by 4 bases and J by 6 bases, with 7 bases of the junction left unmatched. CDR1 and CDR2 from the germline V gene are MDHEN and SYDVKM. CDR3 length: 15 amino acids. The CDR3 protein is CASSSPGQGENGYTF. Here the CDR3 DNA reads TGTGCCAGCAGTTCCCCGGGACAGGGGGAAAATGGCTACACCTTC.

The chain recombines TRBV28 with TRBJ2-4, with TRBD2 matching 9 bases. The CDR3 length is 16 residues. In germline, CDR1 is MDHEN, CDR2 SYDVKM. V dropped 6 bases and J dropped 4; count of bases not matched to a gene: 10. The chain's CDR3 is CASSRGLAGRKNIQYF. For the CDR3, the DNA is TGTGCCAGCAGCCGGGGGCTAGCGGGACGAAAAAACATTCAGTACTTC.

This chain joins TRBV2 and TRBJ1-2; a weak D match, TRBD1 (5 bases). The CDR3 runs 10 residues. CDR1 SNHLY and CDR2 FYNNEI come from the germline V gene. Trimming cost V 7 bases and J 8 bases, with 8 bases left between them. The CDR3 nucleotides read TGTGCCAGCAAGGACATAGGCTACACCTTC. Its translation: CASKDIGYTF.

The chain employs TRBV11-3 and TRBJ2-2; perhaps TRBD2 as D (5 bases). V gave up 5 bases and J gave up 0 bases, with 10 bases separating them. Per germline, CDR1 SGHNT and CDR2 YENEEA. CDR3 length: 15 residues. This CDR3 reads CASSPGLANTGELFF. Written as DNA, the CDR3 is TGTGCCAGCAGCCCTGGACTGGCGAACACCGGGGAGCTGTTTTTT.

The rearrangement uses TRBV9 and TRBJ2-7, with TRBD2 identical over 7 bases. V lost 5 bases and J lost 5; bases outside the gene matches: 10. The CDR3 spans 14 residues. Germline-derived CDR1 and CDR2 are SGDLS and YYNGEE. The CDR3 DNA sequence: TGTGCCAGCAGTGCCAGCGGGAATGCCCACGAGCAGTACTTC. Translating it yields CASSASGNAHEQYF.

The chain combines TRBV4-2 with TRBJ2-1; 14 nucleotides match TRBD2. Per germline, CDR1 LGHNA and CDR2 YNFKEQ. The CDR3 covers 16 residues. The trim removed 4 bases at V and 7 bases at J, leaving 6 bases unmatched. As DNA, the CDR3 is TGTGCCAGCAGCCTACTGACTAGCGGGAGGGGGAATGAGCAGTTCTTC. As protein: CASSLLTSGRGNEQFF.

This chain joins TRBV28 and TRBJ1-4, with a weak D call TRBD1 (6 bases). The CDR3 totals 17 residues. Trimming removed 6 bases at V and 5 bases at J, with 22 bases between. Germline V CDR1 and CDR2: MDHEN, SYDVKM. The DNA of the CDR3 is TGTGCCAGCAGCCGAGGGCCGGACAGTCCGGGAAATGAAAAACTGTTTTTT. It is translated as CASSRGPDSPGNEKLFF. Looking up the rest from reference TRBV28 and TRBJ1-4 gives the full variable domain: DVKVTQSSRYLVKRTGEKVFLECVQDMDHENMFWYRQDPGLGLRLIYFSYDVKMKEKGDIPEGYSVSREKKERFSLILESASTNQTSMYLCASSRGPDSPGNEKLFFGSGTQLSVL.

This clone was seen only a few times. The chain joins TRBV30 to TRBJ2-1; 9 bases agree with TRBD1. Germline V gene sequence: CDR1 GTSNPN, CDR2 SVGIG (reference sequence). The CDR3 is made up of 13 amino acids. Trimming took 5 bases from V and 7 from J; bases not matched to a gene: 6. The CDR3 loop is CAWAGTGRNEQFF. The CDR3 DNA reads as TGTGCCTGGGCCGGGACAGGGCGGAATGAGCAGTTCTTC.

The V call is TRBV5-8, the J call TRBJ1-2; D is possibly TRBD1 (5 bases). Trimming left V 3 bases short and J 8 bases short, with 14 bases between. The CDR3 contains 13 residues. Germline V gene data show CDR1 as SGHTS and CDR2 as YDEGEE. The CDR3, as DNA: TGTGCCAGCAGCTCCAGGACATTTGGCGGCTACACCTTC. It yields the protein CASSSRTFGGYTF.

This clone was observed once. The chain uses TRBV9 and TRBJ2-3; D remains unclear. V was shortened by 0 bases and J by 2 bases, with 4 bases between the two germline ends. This CDR3 spans 13 amino acids. CDR1 SGDLS and CDR2 YYNGEE come from the germline V gene. The CDR3 protein is CASSVDLTDTQYF. DNA for the CDR3: TGTGCCAGCAGCGTAGATCTCACAGATACGCAGTATTTT. Using reference TRBV9 and TRBJ2-3 for the parts outside the CDR3, the full variable domain is DSGVTQTPKHLITATGQRVTLRCSPRSGDLSVYWYQQSLDQGLQFLIQYYNGEERAKGNILERFSAQQFPDLHSELNLSSLELGDSALYFCASSVDLTDTQYFGPGTRLTVL.

The chain has TRBV4-1 and TRBJ2-3; D might be TRBD2 (5 bases). V lost 1 base to trimming and J lost 2 bases, with 31 bases between them. Germline V gene data show CDR1 as MGHRA and CDR2 as YSYEKL. This CDR3 has 22 amino acids. The CDR3 loop is CASSQGPSRLTLPVGDTDTQYF. CDR3 DNA sequence: TGCGCCAGCAGCCAAGGCCCCAGTCGACTAACCCTACCGGTGGGTGACACAGATACGCAGTATTTT.

The CDR3 coding sequence is TGTGCCAGCAGTGAACGGGGAACTAACTATGGCTACACCTTC. Translating it yields CASSERGTNYGYTF. J is TRBJ1-2 and V is TRBV2; D is unresolved. Germline lookup yields CDR1 SNHLY and CDR2 FYNNEI. CDR3 length: 14 amino acids. The V and J ends lost 2 bases and 0 bases respectively, with 7 bases between them.

The rearrangement joins TRBV18 to TRBJ1-1; D not certain. Looked up from germline, CDR1 is KGHSH and CDR2 is LQKENI. The ends were cut back, 2 bases at V and 1 base at J, with 5 bases in the middle. The CDR3 length is 13 residues. The CDR3 sequence: CASSPYGNTEAFF. The CDR3 DNA is TGTGCCAGCTCACCATACGGGAACACTGAAGCTTTCTTT.

The J gene is TRBJ1-5, the V gene TRBV6-5, with TRBD1 as a possible D gene (6 bases). The CDR3 sequence is 15 residues long. Germline V gene data show CDR1 as MNHEY and CDR2 as SVGAGI. V shed 0 bases and J shed 5 bases, with 11 bases lying between them. CDR3 bases: TGTGCCAGCAGTTACTCTCCAGGGGCCGATCAGCCCCAGCATTTT. This codes for CASSYSPGADQPQHF.

This clone was seen only once. V gene TRBV5-4 combines with J gene TRBJ1-1; D possibly corresponds to TRBD1 (5 bases). The germline CDR1 and CDR2 sequences are SGHNT and YYREEE (reference sequence). The V and J ends lost 1 base and 7 bases respectively, with 11 bases between them. This CDR3 has 13 residues. The CDR3 bases are TGTGCCAGCAGCTTGTCAGGGCCGAATGAAGCTTTCTTT. Translation gives CASSLSGPNEAFF. The full variable domain, in which reference TRBV5-4 and TRBJ1-1 provide the parts outside the CDR3, is ETGVTQSPTHLIKTRGQQVTLRCSSQSGHNTVSWYQQALGQGPQFIFQYYREEENGRGNFPPRFSGLQFPNYSSELNVNALELDDSALYLCASSLSGPNEAFFGQGTRLTVV.

The V call is TRBV30, the J call TRBJ1-5; perhaps TRBD1 as D (5 bases). Germline CDR1 and CDR2: GTSNPN and SVGIG (reference sequence). CDR3 size: 15 residues. The germline V and J ends were trimmed by 3 bases and 5 bases, with 17 bases remaining between them. The CDR3 spells CAWSPDSLHDQPQHF. CDR3 nucleotides: TGTGCCTGGAGCCCCGACAGCCTCCATGATCAGCCCCAGCATTTT.

This clone was observed a handful of times. The genes are TRBV28 and TRBJ1-3, with 10 bases identical to TRBD1. Trimming took 7 bases from V and 4 from J; bases not matched to a gene: 7. There are 15 residues in the CDR3. Germline V CDR1 and CDR2: MDHEN, SYDVKM. CDR3 nucleotide sequence: TGTGCCAGCAACCCTGACAGGGGGCGCGGAAACACCATATATTTT. This gives the protein CASNPDRGRGNTIYF.

The chain links TRBV27 to TRBJ2-5, with 8 bases that match TRBD2. The V and J ends lost 5 bases and 12 bases, in that order; junction bases with no gene match: 8. There are 12 residues in the CDR3. From germline, CDR1 is MNHEY and CDR2 SMNVEV (reference sequence). CDR3 sequence: CASSNLAGWEYF. DNA of the CDR3: TGTGCCAGCAGTAACCTAGCGGGTTGGGAGTACTTC.

V is TRBV12-3 or TRBV12-4 and J is TRBJ2-1; a possible D gene is TRBD1 (6 bases). This CDR3 is 13 amino acids long. V shed 6 bases and J shed 5 bases, with 11 bases lying between them. The CDR3 bases are TGTGCCAGCAGCCCTAGGGGGAACAATGAGCAGTTCTTC. It encodes CASSPRGNNEQFF.

The rearrangement joins TRBV5-4 to TRBJ2-7, with 10 nucleotides matching TRBD2. The CDR3 is 14 residues long. Trimming took 2 bases from V and 6 from J; bases not matched to a gene: 5. Germline CDR1 and CDR2: SGHNT and YYREEE (reference sequence). This chain's CDR3 is CASSFLAGVSEQYF. The DNA for the CDR3 is TGTGCCAGCAGCTTTCTAGCGGGAGTCTCCGAGCAGTACTTC.